This T cell receptor beta chain was obtained from a study of cytomegalovirus exposure and HLA in healthy donors. PCR amplification relied on 60 Vbeta primers (plus 13 Jbeta primers). Profiling relied on immunoSEQ multiplex PCR, and the TCRdb table lists in-frame clones only, not all of them. The table records 180,000 or so clones, 82% of them present only once. Germline CDR1 reads SGHRS; CDR2 reads YFSETQ. The CDR3 is 13 residues long. The V and J ends lost 4 bases and 3 bases respectively, with 8 bases between them. The sequenced material came from PBMCs. The origin of this receptor is a boy younger than 10 in good health and CMV-seronegative. V usage is TRBV5-1 and J usage is TRBJ1-5; no firm D call. This CDR3 reads CASSPGFNQPQHF. The DNA for the CDR3 is TGCGCCAGCAGCCCGGGGTTCAATCAGCCCCAGCATTTT.